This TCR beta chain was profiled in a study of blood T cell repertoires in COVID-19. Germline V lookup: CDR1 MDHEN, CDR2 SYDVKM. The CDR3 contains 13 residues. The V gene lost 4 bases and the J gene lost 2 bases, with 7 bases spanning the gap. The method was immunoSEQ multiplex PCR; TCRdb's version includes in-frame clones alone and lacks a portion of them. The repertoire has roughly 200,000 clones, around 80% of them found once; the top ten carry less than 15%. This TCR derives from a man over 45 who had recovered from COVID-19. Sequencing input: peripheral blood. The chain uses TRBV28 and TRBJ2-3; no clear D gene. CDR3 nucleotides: TGTGCCAGCAGTTCCCAGTACACAGATACGCAGTATTTT. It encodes CASSSQYTDTQYF.